The 20 T cell receptor beta chains reported below all come from one sample, sequenced in a study of cytomegalovirus exposure and HLA in healthy donors. The PCR used 60 Vbeta and 13 Jbeta primers. Generated by immunoSEQ multiplex PCR, the TCRdb table keeps only in-frame clones and is missing some. The data hold approximately 170,000 clones, with 80% to 90% observed a single time. Material for sequencing was PBMCs. The receptors come from a male donor in good health and CMV-seronegative.

The chain joins TRBV5-1 to TRBJ2-5, with D possibly being TRBD1 (6 bases). The germline gives CDR1 SGHRS, CDR2 YFSETQ. V was pared by 4 bases and J by 11 bases, with 18 bases between. The CDR3 runs 13 residues. The CDR3, as DNA: TGCGCCAGCAGCGTGTCAGGGGCGTCGGAGCAGTACTTC. The encoded protein is CASSVSGASEQYF.

The J gene is TRBJ2-7, the V gene TRBV4-3, with 14 bases matching TRBD2. Germline V lookup: CDR1 LGHNA, CDR2 YSLEER. CDR3 length: 15 amino acids. V dropped 5 bases and J dropped 6; count of bases not matched to a gene: 6. This chain's CDR3 is CASSERTSGRSEQYF. CDR3 nucleotides: TGCGCCAGCAGCGAAAGGACTAGCGGGAGGTCCGAGCAGTACTTC.

The V and J genes are TRBV7-2 and TRBJ1-4; 9 nucleotides match TRBD1. This CDR3 is built from 14 residues. Germline V gives CDR1 SGHTA, CDR2 FQGNSA. J gave up 6 bases and V 5 bases, and 4 bases lay outside the gene matches. The CDR3 here is CASSRGQGYEKLFF. In DNA, the CDR3 is TGTGCCAGCAGCCGGGGACAGGGCTATGAAAAACTGTTTTTT.

This chain uses TRBV4-1 with TRBJ1-5; 9 bases match TRBD1. This CDR3 is 16 amino acids long. V was pared by 3 bases and J by 1 base, with 4 bases of the junction left unmatched. Germline V CDR1 and CDR2: MGHRA, YSYEKL. The CDR3 protein is CASSQAGTGSNQPQHF. The CDR3 DNA follows: TGCGCCAGCAGCCAGGCCGGGACAGGGAGCAATCAGCCCCAGCATTTT.

The chain couples TRBV7-9 to TRBJ2-5; 8 bases fit TRBD2. The length of the CDR3 is 16 residues. Germline V CDR1 and CDR2: SEHNR, FQNEAQ (reference sequence). After removal of 1 base from V and 2 bases from J, the junction contained 6 bases not matched to a gene. The CDR3 protein is CASSLGSSGLQETQYF. As DNA, the CDR3 is TGTGCCAGCAGCTTAGGTTCTAGCGGGTTGCAAGAGACCCAGTACTTC.

The chain recombines TRBV6-5 with TRBJ1-1, with TRBD1 identical over 8 bases. The CDR3 is 15 amino acids. Trimming cost V 6 bases and J 1 base; bases outside gene matches: 7. CDR1 is MNHEY, CDR2 SVGAGI, per germline. For the CDR3, the DNA is TGTGCCAGCAGCCAAGACAGGGGACGGAACACTGAAGCTTTCTTT. It yields the protein CASSQDRGRNTEAFF.

This clone was seen a few times. The rearrangement uses TRBV10-3 and TRBJ2-3, with D perhaps TRBD1 (5 bases). This CDR3 contains 15 residues. V was clipped by 4 bases and J by 1 base, with 12 bases between them. Germline V gene sequence: CDR1 ENHRY, CDR2 SYGVKD. Written as DNA, the CDR3 is TGTGCCATCAGTGCGCCCTGGGGCGGCACAGATACGCAGTATTTT. Its translation is CAISAPWGGTDTQYF.

This sequence joins TRBV28 and TRBJ1-2, with 7 bases lining up with TRBD1. The V and J ends lost 6 bases and 3 bases, in that order; junction bases with no gene match: 4. The CDR3 consists of 13 residues. Per the germline V gene, CDR1 is MDHEN and CDR2 is SYDVKM. The CDR3 protein is CASSQTGYYGYTF. In nucleotides, the CDR3 is TGTGCCAGCAGCCAGACAGGGTACTATGGCTACACCTTC.

This clone has just one count. The genes are TRBV12-5 and TRBJ2-2; D is perhaps TRBD1 (6 bases). This CDR3 has 16 amino acids. Trimming took 1 base from V and 4 from J, leaving 13 bases between them. Per germline, CDR1 LGHNT and CDR2 FRNRAP. The CDR3 sequence is CASGLAQGQGTGELFF. CDR3 bases: TGTGCTAGTGGTTTGGCCCAGGGGCAGGGCACCGGGGAGCTGTTTTTT.

A single count supports this clone. The chain joins TRBV4-3 to TRBJ1-4; D might be TRBD1 (5 bases). This CDR3 has 17 amino acids. V shed 0 bases and J shed 8 bases, with 19 bases lying between them. Per the germline V gene, CDR1 is LGHNA and CDR2 is YSLEER. The CDR3 nucleotides read TGCGCCAGCAGCCAAGATTGGGTACGGGGGATTGAGGAAAAACTGTTTTTT. Its protein is CASSQDWVRGIEEKLFF.

This clone was observed a few times. The rearrangement links TRBV4-1 to TRBJ2-7; TRBD1 matches at 8 bases. This CDR3 contains 14 residues. Germline V gene lookup returns CDR1 MGHRA and CDR2 YSYEKL. The trim removed 1 base at V and 5 bases at J, leaving 4 bases unmatched. The CDR3 sequence is CASSQVNRGDEQYF. The CDR3 DNA follows: TGCGCCAGCAGCCAAGTGAACAGGGGGGACGAGCAGTACTTC.

This clone appeared once. The chain recombines TRBV6-5 with TRBJ2-7; TRBD2 is a possible D gene (6 bases). Deletions cut 3 bases from V and 4 bases from J, with 16 bases between. CDR3 length: 15 residues. Germline loops: CDR1 MNHEY, CDR2 SVGAGI. CDR3 region: CASSYSVSGVYEQYF. The CDR3, as DNA: TGTGCCAGCAGTTATTCTGTCTCGGGGGTATACGAGCAGTACTTC.

This chain uses TRBV7-9 with TRBJ2-5; tentatively, D is TRBD2 (5 bases). Trimming cost V 1 base and J 3 bases, with 12 bases left between them. The CDR3 runs to 15 residues. From germline, CDR1 is SEHNR and CDR2 FQNEAQ (reference sequence). CDR3 loop: CASSLVNSGKETQYF. In DNA, the CDR3 is TGTGCCAGCAGCTTAGTGAACAGCGGAAAAGAGACCCAGTACTTC. The whole variable domain, remainder taken from reference TRBV7-9 and TRBJ2-5, is DTGVSQNPRHKITKRGQNVTFRCDPISEHNRLYWYRQTLGQGPEFLTYFQNEAQLEKSRLLSDRFSAERPKGSFSTLEIQRTEQGDSAMYLCASSLVNSGKETQYFGPGTRLLVL.

Details on this clone: One end of the junction is discordant with germline, which a read error may explain. The chain links TRBV6-5 to TRBJ1-2; no firm D call. CDR3 length equals 13 residues. Germline assignment: CDR1 MNHEY and CDR2 SVGAGI. The CDR3 reads CASRPGERYGYPF. The DNA for the CDR3 is TGTGCCAGCAGACCCGGGGAACGCTATGGCTACCCCTTC.

J is TRBJ2-5 and V is TRBV7-9; 7 positions agree with TRBD1. The CDR3 extends over 13 amino acids. The V gene's germline CDR1 is SEHNR and CDR2 FQNEAQ (reference sequence). Trimming at V came to 8 bases and at J to 4 bases, leaving 7 bases not matched to a gene. The CDR3, as DNA: TGTGCCAGCGACCTAGGGGGCATAGAGACCCAGTACTTC. It encodes CASDLGGIETQYF.

The chain joins TRBV7-2 to TRBJ1-2; 9 bases are shared with TRBD1. V trimming: 5 bases; J trimming: 5 bases; junction bases outside the gene matches: 6. The CDR3 is made up of 14 amino acids. Germline assignment: CDR1 SGHTA and CDR2 FQGNSA. The CDR3 region has the DNA TGTGCCAGCAGCCCCCCGGACAGGGGATATGGCTACACCTTC. This codes for CASSPPDRGYGYTF.

The rearrangement links TRBV19 to TRBJ2-2; a possible D gene is TRBD1 (6 bases). This CDR3 is built from 15 residues. The germline gives CDR1 LNHDA, CDR2 SQIVND (reference sequence). V was cut by 8 bases and J by 7 bases, with 20 bases left in between. CDR3 in DNA: TGTGCCAGTCAAACCAAACAGGGTAAAGGCGGGGAGCTGTTTTTT. The encoded protein is CASQTKQGKGGELFF.

The V call is TRBV7-2, the J call TRBJ2-7, with D possibly being TRBD1 (6 bases). From germline, CDR1 is SGHTA and CDR2 FQGNSA. Trimming stripped 4 bases from V and 2 bases from J, with 12 bases between. CDR3 length equals 14 residues. CDR3 DNA sequence: TGTGCCAGCAGCTGGCAGGGGAGTGCCTACGAGCAGTACTTC. It specifies CASSWQGSAYEQYF.

The V gene is TRBV4-3, the J gene TRBJ2-7, with D unclear. This CDR3 spans 13 amino acids. Germline loops: CDR1 LGHNA, CDR2 YSLEER. V was clipped by 0 bases and J by 3 bases, with 6 bases between them. The DNA for the CDR3 is TGCGCCAGCAGCCAAGAGATCAGCTACGAGCAGTACTTC. Translating it yields CASSQEISYEQYF.

The rearrangement links TRBV19 to TRBJ2-2; 7 bases align to TRBD1. This CDR3 has 16 amino acids. V lost 7 bases, J lost 5 bases, and 13 bases stayed unmatched. Germline V lookup: CDR1 LNHDA, CDR2 SQIVND (reference sequence). The CDR3 sequence is CASMAPTGIGTGELFF. For the CDR3, the DNA is TGTGCCAGTATGGCCCCGACAGGGATCGGAACCGGGGAGCTGTTTTTT.